This T cell receptor (beta chain) was observed in a study of OX40 agonist ivuxolimab in advanced cancers. Study context: Mean age approximately 59 years, range about 23 to 85; 82.7% male.

Clones were read by immunoSEQ multiplex PCR, and TCRdb kept only the in-frame ones, dropping some. The table includes tens of thousands of clones, about nine tenths detected once. Sample: CD4+ or CD8+ T cells sorted from blood, taken in a trial of the OX40 agonist ivuxolimab. The sequence was collected from an adult with an advanced solid tumor such as melanoma, head and neck, liver or kidney cancer.

DNA for the CDR3: TGTGCCAGCAACTCCAGGGGACGGGAAGAGACCCAGTACTTC. Translated: CASNSRGREETQYF. The V gene is TRBV28, the J gene TRBJ2-5, with D possibly matching TRBD1 (6 bases). Germline V gives CDR1 MDHEN, CDR2 SYDVKM. The ends were cut back, 7 bases at V and 3 bases at J, with 15 bases in the middle. The CDR3 runs 14 residues.